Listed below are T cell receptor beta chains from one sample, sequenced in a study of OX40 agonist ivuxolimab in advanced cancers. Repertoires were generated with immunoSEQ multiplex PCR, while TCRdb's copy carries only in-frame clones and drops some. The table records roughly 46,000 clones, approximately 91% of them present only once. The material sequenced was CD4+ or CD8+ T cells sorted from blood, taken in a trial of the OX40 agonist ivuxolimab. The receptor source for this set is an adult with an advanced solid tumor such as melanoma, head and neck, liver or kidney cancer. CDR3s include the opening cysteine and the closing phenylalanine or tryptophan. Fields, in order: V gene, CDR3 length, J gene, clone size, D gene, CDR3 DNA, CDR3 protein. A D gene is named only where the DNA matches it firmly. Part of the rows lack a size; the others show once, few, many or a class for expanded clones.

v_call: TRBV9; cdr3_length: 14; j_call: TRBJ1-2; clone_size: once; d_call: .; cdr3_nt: TGTGCCAGCAGCGTAGCAGTAGCTAACTATGGCTACACCTTC; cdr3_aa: CASSVAVANYGYTF
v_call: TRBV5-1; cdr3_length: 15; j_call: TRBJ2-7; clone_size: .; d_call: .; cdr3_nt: TGCGCCAGCAGCTCCGGTCTCCGGGGGCTAAACGAGCAGTACTTC; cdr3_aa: CASSSGLRGLNEQYF
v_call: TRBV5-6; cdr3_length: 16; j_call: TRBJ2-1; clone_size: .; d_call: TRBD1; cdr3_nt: TGTGCCAGCAGTCTCCCTCCGGGACAGGGGAACAATGAGCAGTTCTTC; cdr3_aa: CASSLPPGQGNNEQFF
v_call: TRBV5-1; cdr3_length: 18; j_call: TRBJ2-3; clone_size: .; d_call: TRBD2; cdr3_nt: TGCGCCAGCAGCTTGGACGAAGCGGGAGGGAGGAGCACAGATACGCAGTATTTT; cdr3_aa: CASSLDEAGGRSTDTQYF
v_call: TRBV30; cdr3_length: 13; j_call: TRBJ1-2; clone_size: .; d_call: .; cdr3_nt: TGTGCCTGGAGCCGGACCTCTAACTATGGCTACACCTTC; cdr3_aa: CAWSRTSNYGYTF
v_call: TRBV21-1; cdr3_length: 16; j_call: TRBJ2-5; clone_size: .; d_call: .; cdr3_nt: TGTGCCAGCAGCAAAGTTCCCGGGGTAGCCCCAAGGACCCAGTACTTC; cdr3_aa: CASSKVPGVAPRTQYF
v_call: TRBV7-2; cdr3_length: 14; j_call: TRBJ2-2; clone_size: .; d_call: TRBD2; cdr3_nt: TGTGCCAGCAGCCCATTTTTGGGAGGGGGGGAGCTGTTTTTT; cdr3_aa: CASSPFLGGGELFF
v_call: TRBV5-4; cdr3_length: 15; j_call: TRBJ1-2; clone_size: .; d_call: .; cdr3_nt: TGTGCCAGCAGCCCGTTTGGGGGGGGTAGCTATGGCTACACCTTC; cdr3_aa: CASSPFGGGSYGYTF
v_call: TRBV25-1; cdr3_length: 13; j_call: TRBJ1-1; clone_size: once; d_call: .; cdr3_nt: TGTGCCAGCAGTAGCCTCTGGTACACTGAAGCTTTCTTT; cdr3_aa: CASSSLWYTEAFF
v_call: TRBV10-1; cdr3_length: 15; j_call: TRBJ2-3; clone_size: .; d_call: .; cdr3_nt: TGCGCCAGCACCACGTTAGCGGATAACACAGATACGCAGTATTTT; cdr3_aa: CASTTLADNTDTQYF
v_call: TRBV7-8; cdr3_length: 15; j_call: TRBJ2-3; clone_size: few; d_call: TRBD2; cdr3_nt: TGTGCCAGCAGCGCCAGCGGGAGCAACACAGATACGCAGTATTTT; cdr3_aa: CASSASGSNTDTQYF
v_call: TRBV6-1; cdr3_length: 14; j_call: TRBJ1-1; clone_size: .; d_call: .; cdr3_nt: TGTGCCAGCAGGAGACGCGAGCAGGACACTGAAGCTTTCTTT; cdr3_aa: CASRRREQDTEAFF
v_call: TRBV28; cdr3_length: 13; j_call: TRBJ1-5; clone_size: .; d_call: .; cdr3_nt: TGTGCCAGCAGACCCTTGCGGGGGGAGCCCCAGCATTTT; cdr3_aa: CASRPLRGEPQHF
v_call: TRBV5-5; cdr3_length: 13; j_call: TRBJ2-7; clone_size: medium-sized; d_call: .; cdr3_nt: TGTGCCAGCAACCCGCCGGGGATCGACGAGCAGTACTTC; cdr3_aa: CASNPPGIDEQYF
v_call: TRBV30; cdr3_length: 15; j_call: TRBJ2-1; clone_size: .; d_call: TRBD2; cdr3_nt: TGTGCCTGGAGAACGACTAGCGGGATAGGAAATGAGCAGTTCTTC; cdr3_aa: CAWRTTSGIGNEQFF
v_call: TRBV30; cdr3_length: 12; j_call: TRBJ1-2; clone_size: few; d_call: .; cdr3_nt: TGTGCCTGGAGTAAGAACAAGGGTGGCTACACCTTC; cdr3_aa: CAWSKNKGGYTF
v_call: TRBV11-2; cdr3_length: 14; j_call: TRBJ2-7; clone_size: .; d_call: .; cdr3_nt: TGTGCCAGCAGCTTGGACAGCCTTTCCTACGAGCAGTACTTC; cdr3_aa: CASSLDSLSYEQYF
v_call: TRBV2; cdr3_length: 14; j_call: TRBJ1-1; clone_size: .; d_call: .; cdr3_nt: TGTGCCAGCAGCGCGATGCAGGGGAGCACTGAAGCTTTCTTT; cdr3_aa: CASSAMQGSTEAFF
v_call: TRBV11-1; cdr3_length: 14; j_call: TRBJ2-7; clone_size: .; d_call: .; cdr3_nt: TGTGCCAGCAGCTTACTCAGCGGCCCCTACGAGCAGTACTTC; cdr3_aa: CASSLLSGPYEQYF
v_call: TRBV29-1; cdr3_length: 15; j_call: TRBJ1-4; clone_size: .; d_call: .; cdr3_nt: TGCAGCGTTCGGGGTGGCGATGGCCGATATGAAAAACTGTTTTTT; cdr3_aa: CSVRGGDGRYEKLFF
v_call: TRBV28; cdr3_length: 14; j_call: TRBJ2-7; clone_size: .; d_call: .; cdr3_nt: TGTGCCAGCAGCCAGAGTCCCTCTACCTACGAGCAGTACTTC; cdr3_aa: CASSQSPSTYEQYF
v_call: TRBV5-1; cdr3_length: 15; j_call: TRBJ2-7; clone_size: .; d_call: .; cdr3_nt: TGCGCCAGCAGCGACCGGGACAAAAGCTCCTACGAGCAGTACTTC; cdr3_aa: CASSDRDKSSYEQYF
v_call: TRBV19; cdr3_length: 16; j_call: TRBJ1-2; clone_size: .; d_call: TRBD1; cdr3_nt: TGTGCCAGTACTCCTGGGGTAGGGGGCGCGATCTATGGCTACACCTTC; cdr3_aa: CASTPGVGGAIYGYTF
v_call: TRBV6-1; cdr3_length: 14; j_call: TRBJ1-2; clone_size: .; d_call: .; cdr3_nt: TGTGCCAGCAGTGTGGCGGGGGCGGACTATGGCTACACCTTC; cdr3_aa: CASSVAGADYGYTF
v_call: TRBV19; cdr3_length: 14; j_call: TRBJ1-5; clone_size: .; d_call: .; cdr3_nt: TGTGCCAAACACCCAGGTTATAGCAATCAGCCCCAGCATTTT; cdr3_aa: CAKHPGYSNQPQHF
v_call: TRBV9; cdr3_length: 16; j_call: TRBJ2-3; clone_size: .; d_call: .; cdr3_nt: TGTGCCAGCAGCGTAGATCCAGCGGGTTTCACAGATACGCAGTATTTT; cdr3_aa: CASSVDPAGFTDTQYF
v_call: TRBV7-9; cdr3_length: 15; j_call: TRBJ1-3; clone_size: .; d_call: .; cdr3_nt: TGTGCCAGCAGCTCTACGGGGAACTCTGGAAACACCATATATTTT; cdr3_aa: CASSSTGNSGNTIYF
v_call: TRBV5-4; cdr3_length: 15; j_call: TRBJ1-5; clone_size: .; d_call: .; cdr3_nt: TGTGCCAGCAGCTTGGGATGGTCGGGCAATCAGCCCCAGCATTTT; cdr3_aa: CASSLGWSGNQPQHF
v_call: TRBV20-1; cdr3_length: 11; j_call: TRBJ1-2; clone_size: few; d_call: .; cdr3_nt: TGCAGTGCTAGCTCGGTGCGAGGCTACACCTTC; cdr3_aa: CSASSVRGYTF
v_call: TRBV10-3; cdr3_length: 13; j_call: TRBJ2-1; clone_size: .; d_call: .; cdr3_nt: TGTGCCATCAGGACGGACGGTATTACGGGGCAGTTCTTC; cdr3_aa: CAIRTDGITGQFF
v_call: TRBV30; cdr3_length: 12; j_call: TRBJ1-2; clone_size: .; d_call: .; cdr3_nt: TGTGCCGGAGACGTAGCTAACTATGGCTACACCTTC; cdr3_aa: CAGDVANYGYTF
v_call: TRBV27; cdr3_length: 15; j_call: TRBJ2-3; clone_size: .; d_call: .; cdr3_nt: TGTGCCAGCAGTATGGTAAGCGGAAGCACAGATACGCAGTATTTT; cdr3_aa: CASSMVSGSTDTQYF
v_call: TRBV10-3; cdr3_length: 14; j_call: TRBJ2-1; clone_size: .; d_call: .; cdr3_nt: TGTGCCATCAGGAAGACTAGCTCCTACAATGAGCAGTTCTTC; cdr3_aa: CAIRKTSSYNEQFF
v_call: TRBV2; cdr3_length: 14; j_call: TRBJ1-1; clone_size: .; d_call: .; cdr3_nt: TGTGCCAGCAGTGCTGAGCAGATGAACACTGAAGCTTTCTTT; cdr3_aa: CASSAEQMNTEAFF
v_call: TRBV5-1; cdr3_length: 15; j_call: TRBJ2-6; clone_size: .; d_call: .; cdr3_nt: TGCGCCAGCAGCTTTGAGAGCTCTGGGGCCAACGTCCTGACTTTC; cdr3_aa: CASSFESSGANVLTF
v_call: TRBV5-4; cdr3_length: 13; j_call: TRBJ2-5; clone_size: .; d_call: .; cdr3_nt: TGTGCCAGCAGCGCGGAGAGCCAAGAGACCCAGTACTTC; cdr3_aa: CASSAESQETQYF
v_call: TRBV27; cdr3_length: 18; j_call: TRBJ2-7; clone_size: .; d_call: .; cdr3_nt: TGTGCCAGCAGTCCGCGGGGACAAGGCCTCATGAAGGTCTACGAGCAGTACTTC; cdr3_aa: CASSPRGQGLMKVYEQYF
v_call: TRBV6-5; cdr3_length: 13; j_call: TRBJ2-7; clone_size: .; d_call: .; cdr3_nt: TGTGCCAGCAGCACCGGGACGGAGATCGAGCAGTACTTC; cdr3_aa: CASSTGTEIEQYF
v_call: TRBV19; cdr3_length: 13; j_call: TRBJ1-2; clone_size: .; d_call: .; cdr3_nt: TGTGCCAGTAGGGCGACAGGAGCGGGTGGCTACACCTTC; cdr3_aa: CASRATGAGGYTF
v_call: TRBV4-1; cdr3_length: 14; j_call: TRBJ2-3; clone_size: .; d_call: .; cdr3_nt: TGCGCCAGCAGCCAATTAGCGGGCACAGATACGCAGTATTTT; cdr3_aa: CASSQLAGTDTQYF
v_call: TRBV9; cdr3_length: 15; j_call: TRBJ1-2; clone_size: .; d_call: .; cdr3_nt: TGTGCCAGCACTCCGATGATTGGGGGGGCCGTTGGCTACACCTTC; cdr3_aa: CASTPMIGGAVGYTF
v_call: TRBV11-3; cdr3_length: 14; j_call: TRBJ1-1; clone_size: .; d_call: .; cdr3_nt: TGTGCCAGCAGCCTACTGGGGGACTACACTGAAGCTTTCTTT; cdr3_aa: CASSLLGDYTEAFF
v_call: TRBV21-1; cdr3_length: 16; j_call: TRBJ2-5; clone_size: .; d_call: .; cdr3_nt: TGTGCCAGCACGGCCGGGACTAGCGGGGGGGGAGAGACCCAGTACTTC; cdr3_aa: CASTAGTSGGGETQYF
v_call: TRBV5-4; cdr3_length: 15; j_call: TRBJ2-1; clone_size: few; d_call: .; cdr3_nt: TGTGCCAGCAGCCCAGCGGGAACACAGGGGGATGAGCAGTTCTTC; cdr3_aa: CASSPAGTQGDEQFF
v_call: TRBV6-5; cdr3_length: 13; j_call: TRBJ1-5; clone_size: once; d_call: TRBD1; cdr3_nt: TGTGCCAGCAGTGACAGGGGCAATCAGCCCCAGCATTTT; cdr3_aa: CASSDRGNQPQHF
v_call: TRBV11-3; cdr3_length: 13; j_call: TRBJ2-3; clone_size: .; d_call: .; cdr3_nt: TGTGCCAGCAGCTCGGGCCCCTCGAATACGCAGTATTTT; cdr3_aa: CASSSGPSNTQYF
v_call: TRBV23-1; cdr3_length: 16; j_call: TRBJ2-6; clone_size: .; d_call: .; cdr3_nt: TGCGCCTGCCGTGAGGGGCCTGACTCTGGGGCCAACGTCCTGACTTTC; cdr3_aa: CACREGPDSGANVLTF
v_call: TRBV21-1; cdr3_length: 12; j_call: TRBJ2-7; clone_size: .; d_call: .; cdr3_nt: TGTGCCAGCAGCAAAGTGTGGGGGGGGCAGTACTTC; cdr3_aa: CASSKVWGGQYF
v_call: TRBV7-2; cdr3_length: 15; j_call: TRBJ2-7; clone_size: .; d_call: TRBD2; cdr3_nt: TGTGCCAGCAGCATAACCGGGACTAGCAGCAACGAGCAGTACTTC; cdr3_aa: CASSITGTSSNEQYF
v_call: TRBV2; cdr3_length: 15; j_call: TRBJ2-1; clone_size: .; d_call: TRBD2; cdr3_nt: TGTGCCAGCAGTGATCGCGGGAGGGCAAGGGATGAGCAGTTCTTC; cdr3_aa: CASSDRGRARDEQFF
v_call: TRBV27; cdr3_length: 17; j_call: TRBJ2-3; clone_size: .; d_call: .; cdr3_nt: TGTGCCAGCAGTCCCGCCCCCAGGGTACCCAGCACAGATACGCAGTATTTT; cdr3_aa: CASSPAPRVPSTDTQYF
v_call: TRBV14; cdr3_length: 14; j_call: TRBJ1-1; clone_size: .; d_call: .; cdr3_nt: TGTGCCAGCAGCCAAGATCTCACAGCCACTGAAGCTTTCTTT; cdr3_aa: CASSQDLTATEAFF
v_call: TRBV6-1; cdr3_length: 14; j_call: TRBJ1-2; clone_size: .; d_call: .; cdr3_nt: TGTGCCAGCAGTGAAGGCGGATTCCTCTATGGCTACACCTTC; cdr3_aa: CASSEGGFLYGYTF
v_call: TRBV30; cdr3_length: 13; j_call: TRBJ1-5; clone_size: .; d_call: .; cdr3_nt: TGTGCCTGGAGTGTTGGGGGGACTCAGCCCCAGCATTTT; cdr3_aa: CAWSVGGTQPQHF